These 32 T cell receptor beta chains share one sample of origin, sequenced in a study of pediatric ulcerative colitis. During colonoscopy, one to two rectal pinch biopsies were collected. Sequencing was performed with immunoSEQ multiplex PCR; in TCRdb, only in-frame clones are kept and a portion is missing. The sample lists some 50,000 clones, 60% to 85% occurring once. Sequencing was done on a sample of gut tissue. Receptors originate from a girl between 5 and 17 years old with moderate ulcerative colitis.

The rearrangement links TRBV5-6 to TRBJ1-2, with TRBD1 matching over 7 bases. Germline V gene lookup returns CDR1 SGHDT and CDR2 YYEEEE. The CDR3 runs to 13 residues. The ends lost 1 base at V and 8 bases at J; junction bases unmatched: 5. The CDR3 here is CASSLTTGRGYTF. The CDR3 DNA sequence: TGTGCCAGCAGCTTGACGACAGGGCGCGGCTACACCTTC. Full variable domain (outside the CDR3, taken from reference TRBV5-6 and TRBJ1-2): DAGVTQSPTHLIKTRGQQVTLRCSPKSGHDTVSWYQQALGQGPQFIFQYYEEEERQRGNFPDRFSGHQFPNYSSELNVNALLLGDSALYLCASSLTTGRGYTFGSGTRLTVV.

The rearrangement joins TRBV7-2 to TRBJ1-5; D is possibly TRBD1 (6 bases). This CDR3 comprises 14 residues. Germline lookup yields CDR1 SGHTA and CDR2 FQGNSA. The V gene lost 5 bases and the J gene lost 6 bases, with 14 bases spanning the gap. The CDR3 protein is CASSPQGQVQPQHF. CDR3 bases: TGTGCCAGCAGCCCCCAGGGGCAGGTTCAGCCCCAGCATTTT.

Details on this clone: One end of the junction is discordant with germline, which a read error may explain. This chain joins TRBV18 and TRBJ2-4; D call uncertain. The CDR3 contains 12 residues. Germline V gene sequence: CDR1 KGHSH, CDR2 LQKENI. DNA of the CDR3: TGTGCCAGCTCCTCGACCAACAACATTCAGTACTTC. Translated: CASSSTNNIQYF.

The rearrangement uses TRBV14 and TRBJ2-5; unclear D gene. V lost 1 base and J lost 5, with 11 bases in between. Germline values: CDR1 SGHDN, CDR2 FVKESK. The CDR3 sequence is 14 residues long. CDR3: CASSQASVWETQYF. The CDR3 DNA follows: TGTGCCAGCAGCCAAGCCAGCGTTTGGGAGACCCAGTACTTC.

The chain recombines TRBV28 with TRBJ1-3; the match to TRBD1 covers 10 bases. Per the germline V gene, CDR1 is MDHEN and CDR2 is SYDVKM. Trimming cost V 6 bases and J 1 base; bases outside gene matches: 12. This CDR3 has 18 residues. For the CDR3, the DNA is TGTGCCAGCAGCTATCCCTCGACAGGGGGCTATTCTGGAAACACCATATATTTT. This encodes CASSYPSTGGYSGNTIYF.

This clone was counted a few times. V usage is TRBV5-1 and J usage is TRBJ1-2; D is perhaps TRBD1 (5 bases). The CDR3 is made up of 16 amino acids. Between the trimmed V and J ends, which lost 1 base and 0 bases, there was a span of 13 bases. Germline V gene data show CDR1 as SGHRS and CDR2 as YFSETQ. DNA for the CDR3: TGCGCCAGCAGCTTGACAGCGTCAGGGACTAACTATGGCTACACCTTC. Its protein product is CASSLTASGTNYGYTF.

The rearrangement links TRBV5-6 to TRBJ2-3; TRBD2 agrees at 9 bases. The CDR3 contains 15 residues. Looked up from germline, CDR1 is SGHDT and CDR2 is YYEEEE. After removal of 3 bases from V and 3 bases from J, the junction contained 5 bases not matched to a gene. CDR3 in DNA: TGTGCCAGCAGCTACGGGACTAGCCTAACAGATACGCAGTATTTT. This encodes CASSYGTSLTDTQYF.

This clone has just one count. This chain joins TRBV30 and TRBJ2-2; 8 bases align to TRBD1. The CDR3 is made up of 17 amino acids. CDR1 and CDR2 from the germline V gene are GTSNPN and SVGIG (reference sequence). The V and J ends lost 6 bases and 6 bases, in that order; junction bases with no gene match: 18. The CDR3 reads CACIRPGQVEISGELFF. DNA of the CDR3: TGTGCCTGCATTAGGCCGGGACAGGTGGAGATCTCCGGGGAGCTGTTTTTT.

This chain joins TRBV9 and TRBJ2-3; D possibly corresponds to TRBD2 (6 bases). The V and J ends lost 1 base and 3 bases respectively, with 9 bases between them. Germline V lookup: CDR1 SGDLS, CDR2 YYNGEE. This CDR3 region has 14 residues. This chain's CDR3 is CASSVWGRTDTQYF. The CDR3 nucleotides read TGTGCCAGCAGCGTATGGGGGAGGACAGATACGCAGTATTTT.

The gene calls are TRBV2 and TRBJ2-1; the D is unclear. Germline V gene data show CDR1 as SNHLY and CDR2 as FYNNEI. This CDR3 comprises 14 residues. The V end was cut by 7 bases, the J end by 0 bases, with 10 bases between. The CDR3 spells CASMGPSSYNEQFF. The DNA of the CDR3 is TGTGCCAGCATGGGTCCCAGCTCCTACAATGAGCAGTTCTTC. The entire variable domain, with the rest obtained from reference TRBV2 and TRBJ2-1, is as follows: EPEVTQTPSHQVTQMGQEVILRCVPISNHLYFYWYRQILGQKVEFLVSFYNNEISEKSEIFDDQFSVERPDGSNFTLKIRSTKLEDSAMYFCASMGPSSYNEQFFGPGTRLTVL.

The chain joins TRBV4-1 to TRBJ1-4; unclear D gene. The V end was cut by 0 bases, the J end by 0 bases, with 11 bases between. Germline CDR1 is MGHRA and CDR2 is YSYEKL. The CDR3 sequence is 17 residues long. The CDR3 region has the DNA TGCGCCAGCAGCCAAGATAACGTCGGTGCAACTAATGAAAAACTGTTTTTT. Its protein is CASSQDNVGATNEKLFF.

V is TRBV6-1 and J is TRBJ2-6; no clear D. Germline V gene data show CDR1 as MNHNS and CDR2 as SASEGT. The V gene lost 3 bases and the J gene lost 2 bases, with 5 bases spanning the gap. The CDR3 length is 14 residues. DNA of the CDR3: TGTGCCAGCAGTGACCCAACTGGGGCCAACGTCCTGACTTTC. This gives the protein CASSDPTGANVLTF.

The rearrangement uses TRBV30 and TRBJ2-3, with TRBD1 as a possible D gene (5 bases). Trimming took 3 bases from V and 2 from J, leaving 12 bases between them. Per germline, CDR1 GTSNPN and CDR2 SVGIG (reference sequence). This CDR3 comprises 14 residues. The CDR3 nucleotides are TGTGCCTGGAGGACAGTCCACCTCACAGATACGCAGTATTTT. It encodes CAWRTVHLTDTQYF.

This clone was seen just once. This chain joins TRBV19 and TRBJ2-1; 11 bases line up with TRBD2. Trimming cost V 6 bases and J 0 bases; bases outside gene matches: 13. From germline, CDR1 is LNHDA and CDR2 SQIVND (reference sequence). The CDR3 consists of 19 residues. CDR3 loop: CASRTLAGGPSSSYNEQFF. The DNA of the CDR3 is TGTGCCAGTAGGACCCTAGCGGGAGGCCCCTCGAGCTCCTACAATGAGCAGTTCTTC.

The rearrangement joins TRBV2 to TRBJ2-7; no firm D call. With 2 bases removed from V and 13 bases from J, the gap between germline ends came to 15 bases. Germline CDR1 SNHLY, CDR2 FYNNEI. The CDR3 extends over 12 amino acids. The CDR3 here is CASSERAALGYF. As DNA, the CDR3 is TGTGCCAGCAGTGAACGGGCAGCTCTGGGATACTTC.

The CDR3 DNA follows: TGTGCCAGCAGCCCATACAGGAGCTCCTACGAGCAGTACTTC. This codes for CASSPYRSSYEQYF. The chain recombines TRBV7-2 with TRBJ2-7, with D possibly being TRBD1 (5 bases). Germline V lookup: CDR1 SGHTA, CDR2 FQGNSA. The CDR3 totals 14 residues. With 5 bases removed from V and 0 bases from J, the gap between germline ends came to 11 bases.

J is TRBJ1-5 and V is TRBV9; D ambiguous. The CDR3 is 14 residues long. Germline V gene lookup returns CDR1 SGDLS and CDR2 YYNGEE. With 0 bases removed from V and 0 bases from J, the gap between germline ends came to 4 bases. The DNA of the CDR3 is TGTGCCAGCAGCGTAGATCCTAGCAATCAGCCCCAGCATTTT. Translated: CASSVDPSNQPQHF.

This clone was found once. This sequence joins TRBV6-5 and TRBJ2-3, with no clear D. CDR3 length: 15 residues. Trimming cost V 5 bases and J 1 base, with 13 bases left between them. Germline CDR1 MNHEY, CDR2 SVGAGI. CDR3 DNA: TGTGCCAGCAGTCGAGTCCTACAGCGCACAGATACGCAGTATTTT. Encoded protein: CASSRVLQRTDTQYF.

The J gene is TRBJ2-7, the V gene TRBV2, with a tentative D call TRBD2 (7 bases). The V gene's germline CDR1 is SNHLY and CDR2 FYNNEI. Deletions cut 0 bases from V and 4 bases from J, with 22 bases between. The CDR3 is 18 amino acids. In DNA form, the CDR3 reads TGTGCCAGCAGTGAAGCTGAGGGGGTCCGGGGGGCGTTTTACGAGCAGTACTTC. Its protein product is CASSEAEGVRGAFYEQYF.

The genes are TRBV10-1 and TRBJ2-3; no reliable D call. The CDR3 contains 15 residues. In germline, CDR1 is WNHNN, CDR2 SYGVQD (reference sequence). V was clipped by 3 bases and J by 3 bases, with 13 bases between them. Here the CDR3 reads CASSEPGRATDTQYF. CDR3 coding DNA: TGCGCCAGCAGTGAACCGGGTAGGGCTACAGATACGCAGTATTTT.

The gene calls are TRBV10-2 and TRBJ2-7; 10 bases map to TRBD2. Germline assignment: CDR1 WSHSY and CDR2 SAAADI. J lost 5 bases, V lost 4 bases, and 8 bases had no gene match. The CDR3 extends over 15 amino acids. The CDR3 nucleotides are TGCGCCAGCAGTGCAACTAGCGGGGTTGGAGACGAGCAGTACTTC. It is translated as CASSATSGVGDEQYF.

In DNA form, the CDR3 reads TGTGCCAGCAGCTCGTTTGGAGGGGGCACAGATACGCAGTATTTT. Its translation: CASSSFGGGTDTQYF. The V and J genes are TRBV5-6 and TRBJ2-3, with a tentative D call TRBD2 (6 bases). V lost 3 bases and J 1 base, leaving 12 bases between the germline ends. Germline CDR1 reads SGHDT; CDR2 reads YYEEEE. This CDR3 spans 15 amino acids.

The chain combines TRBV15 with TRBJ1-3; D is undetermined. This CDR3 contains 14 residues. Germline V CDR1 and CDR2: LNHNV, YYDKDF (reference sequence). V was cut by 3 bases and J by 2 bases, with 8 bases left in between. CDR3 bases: TGTGCCACCAGCAGGGGAACCGCTGGAAACACCATATATTTT. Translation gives CATSRGTAGNTIYF.

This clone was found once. CDR3 sequence reads: CASSRPGRRTDTQYF. CDR3 bases: TGTGCCAGCAGCCGGCCGGGACGGCGGACAGATACGCAGTATTTT. The chain recombines TRBV5-6 with TRBJ2-3, with D perhaps assigned TRBD1 or TRBD2 (5 bases each). The CDR3 is 15 amino acids. V was shortened by 4 bases and J by 3 bases, with 15 bases between the two germline ends. Germline V gene lookup returns CDR1 SGHDT and CDR2 YYEEEE. The full variable domain, rest sourced from reference TRBV5-6 and TRBJ2-3, is DAGVTQSPTHLIKTRGQQVTLRCSPKSGHDTVSWYQQALGQGPQFIFQYYEEEERQRGNFPDRFSGHQFPNYSSELNVNALLLGDSALYLCASSRPGRRTDTQYFGPGTRLTVL.

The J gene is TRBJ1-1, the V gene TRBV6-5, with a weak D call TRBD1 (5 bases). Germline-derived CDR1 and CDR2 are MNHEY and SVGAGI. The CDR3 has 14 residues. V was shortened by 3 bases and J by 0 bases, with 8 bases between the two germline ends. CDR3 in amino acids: CASSYGTMNTEAFF. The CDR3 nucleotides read TGTGCCAGCAGTTATGGGACTATGAACACTGAAGCTTTCTTT.

CDR3 protein: CASTSIGAGSVSYGYTF. As DNA, the CDR3 is TGTGCCAGCACCTCAATCGGGGCGGGCAGCGTTTCCTATGGCTACACCTTC. The V call is TRBV28, the J call TRBJ1-2; D may be TRBD1 (5 bases). V lost 7 bases and J 4 bases, leaving 25 bases between the germline ends. The CDR3 contains 17 residues. Germline V CDR1 and CDR2: MDHEN, SYDVKM.

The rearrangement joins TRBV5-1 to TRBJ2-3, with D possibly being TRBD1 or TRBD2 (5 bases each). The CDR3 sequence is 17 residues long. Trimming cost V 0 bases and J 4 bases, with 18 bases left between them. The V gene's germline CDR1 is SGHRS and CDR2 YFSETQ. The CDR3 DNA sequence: TGCGCCAGCAGCTTGGCCTTATCGAGGGGTGAGGCAGATACGCAGTATTTT. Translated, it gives CASSLALSRGEADTQYF.

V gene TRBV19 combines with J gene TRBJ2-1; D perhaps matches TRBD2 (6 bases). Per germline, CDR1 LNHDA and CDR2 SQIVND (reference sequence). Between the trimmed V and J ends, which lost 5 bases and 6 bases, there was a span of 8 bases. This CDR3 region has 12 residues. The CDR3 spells CASSSGANEQFF. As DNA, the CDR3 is TGTGCCAGTAGTTCGGGAGCCAATGAGCAGTTCTTC. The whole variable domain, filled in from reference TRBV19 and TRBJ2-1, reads DGGITQSPKYLFRKEGQNVTLSCEQNLNHDAMYWYRQDPGQGLRLIYYSQIVNDFQKGDIAEGYSVSREKKESFPLTVTSAQKNPTAFYLCASSSGANEQFFGPGTRLTVL.

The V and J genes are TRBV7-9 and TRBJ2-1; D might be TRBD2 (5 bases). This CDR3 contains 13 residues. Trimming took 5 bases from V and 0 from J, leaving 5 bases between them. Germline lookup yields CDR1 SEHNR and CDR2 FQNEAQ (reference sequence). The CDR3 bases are TGTGCCAGCAGCCGGGACTCCTACAATGAGCAGTTCTTC. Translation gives CASSRDSYNEQFF. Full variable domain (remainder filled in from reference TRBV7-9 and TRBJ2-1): DTGVSQNPRHKITKRGQNVTFRCDPISEHNRLYWYRQTLGQGPEFLTYFQNEAQLEKSRLLSDRFSAERPKGSFSTLEIQRTEQGDSAMYLCASSRDSYNEQFFGPGTRLTVL.

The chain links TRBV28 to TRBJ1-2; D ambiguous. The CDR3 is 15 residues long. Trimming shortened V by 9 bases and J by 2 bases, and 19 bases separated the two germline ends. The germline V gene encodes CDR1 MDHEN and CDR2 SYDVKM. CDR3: CASCVTPFDNYGYTF. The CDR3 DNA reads TGTGCCAGTTGTGTGACCCCATTTGACAACTATGGCTACACCTTC.

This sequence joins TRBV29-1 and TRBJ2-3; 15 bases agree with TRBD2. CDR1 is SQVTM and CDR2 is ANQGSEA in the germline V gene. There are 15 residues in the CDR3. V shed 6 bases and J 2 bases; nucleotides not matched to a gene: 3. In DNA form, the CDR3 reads TGCAGCGTCGGACTAGCGGGGGGGGTCACAGATACGCAGTATTTT. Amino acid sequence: CSVGLAGGVTDTQYF.

This CDR3 is CASSLDTGILNTEAFF. The DNA of the CDR3 is TGCGCCAGCAGCTTGGATACGGGAATCCTGAACACTGAAGCTTTCTTT. J is TRBJ1-1 and V is TRBV5-1; D uncertain. CDR1 SGHRS and CDR2 YFSETQ come from the germline V gene. The V gene lost 0 bases and the J gene lost 0 bases, with 12 bases spanning the gap. The CDR3 runs 16 residues.